The following is a T cell receptor (beta chain) sequence with its context. As yet, its antigen is unknown. These data come from a study of T cell responses to AZD1222 COVID-19 vaccine. Generated by immunoSEQ multiplex PCR, the TCRdb table keeps only in-frame clones and is missing some. The data hold approximately 150,000 clones, with 88% observed a single time. Findings and caveats of the study: The CD4 TCRs associated with vaccination extended across spike and predominated at 160-218 and 743-854.

Germline CDR1 is SGHRS and CDR2 is YFSETQ. CDR3 length equals 13 residues. V dropped 7 bases and J dropped 5; count of bases not matched to a gene: 3. This clonotype originated in an adult who received the MenACWY meningococcal vaccine as a control. The sequences come from peripheral blood, collected 28 days after the second dose of the MenACWY control vaccine. This chain connects TRBV5-1 to TRBJ2-7, with 13 bases identical to TRBD2. CDR3 residues: CASYGTSGDEQYF. CDR3 coding DNA: TGCGCCAGCTATGGGACTAGCGGGGACGAGCAGTACTTC.